These 29 T cell receptor beta chains share one sample of origin, sequenced in a study of blood T cell repertoires in COVID-19. This table comes from immunoSEQ multiplex PCR, and its TCRdb copy is limited to in-frame clones, with some not included. The sample has roughly 250,000 clones, roughly nine tenths seen once. Sequences were obtained from PBMCs or T cells enriched from blood (not recorded which). Receptors originate from a woman in her twenties or thirties with acute COVID-19.

This chain connects TRBV4-3 to TRBJ2-1; maybe TRBD1 (6 bases). Per the germline V gene, CDR1 is LGHNA and CDR2 is YSLEER. The CDR3 is 12 residues long. Trimming removed 9 bases at V and 4 bases at J, with 10 bases between. The CDR3 loop reads CASSDRYNEQFF. Here the CDR3 DNA reads TGCGCCAGTTCGGACAGATACAATGAGCAGTTCTTC.

This chain connects TRBV6-5 to TRBJ1-1; D gene uncertain. The germline CDR1 and CDR2 sequences are MNHEY and SVGAGI. The CDR3 has 15 residues. V lost 2 bases to trimming and J lost 0 bases, with 10 bases between them. Written as DNA, the CDR3 is TGTGCCAGCAGTTACGGACGGAGGGTGAACACTGAAGCTTTCTTT. Translation: CASSYGRRVNTEAFF.

J is TRBJ2-1 and V is TRBV10-3; TRBD1 might be the D (6 bases). Trimming stripped 2 bases from V and 7 bases from J, with 15 bases between. CDR3 size: 15 residues. Germline V gene sequence: CDR1 ENHRY, CDR2 SYGVKD. DNA for the CDR3: TGTGCCATCAGTGAGAGTTCAGGGGCCCCAAATGAGCAGTTCTTC. Translating it yields CAISESSGAPNEQFF.

The chain is built from TRBV2 and TRBJ2-6; D perhaps matches TRBD1 (6 bases). The V end lost 7 bases, the J end lost 1 base, and 14 bases lay between the germline ends. This CDR3 is 16 amino acids long. In germline, CDR1 is SNHLY, CDR2 FYNNEI. CDR3 amino acids: CASIISRGSGANVLTF. The CDR3 DNA is TGTGCCAGCATTATAAGCAGGGGTTCTGGGGCCAACGTCCTGACTTTC. Drawing the rest from reference TRBV2 and TRBJ2-6, the complete variable domain is EPEVTQTPSHQVTQMGQEVILRCVPISNHLYFYWYRQILGQKVEFLVSFYNNEISEKSEIFDDQFSVERPDGSNFTLKIRSTKLEDSAMYFCASIISRGSGANVLTFGAGSRLTVL.

This clone has just a few counts. CDR3 in amino acids: CASSSLGGFRNEQFF. In DNA form, the CDR3 reads TGTGCCAGCAGCTCTCTTGGCGGCTTCCGCAATGAGCAGTTCTTC. V usage is TRBV11-2 and J usage is TRBJ2-1; D remains unclear. Germline CDR1 is SGHAT and CDR2 is FQNNGV. The CDR3 has 15 amino acids. The V end was cut by 4 bases, the J end by 6 bases, with 16 bases between.

The chain employs TRBV2 and TRBJ1-3; 7 bases are shared with TRBD1. Per germline, CDR1 SNHLY and CDR2 FYNNEI. V shed 5 bases and J 6 bases; nucleotides not matched to a gene: 7. The CDR3 is 14 residues long. The CDR3: CASSSGTEENTIYF. The CDR3 DNA reads TGTGCCAGCAGTTCAGGGACAGAAGAAAACACCATATATTTT.

This sequence joins TRBV9 and TRBJ1-1; D ambiguous. Trimming took 4 bases from V and 8 from J, leaving 18 bases between them. Germline assignment: CDR1 SGDLS and CDR2 YYNGEE. The CDR3 extends over 14 amino acids. The CDR3 DNA follows: TGTGCCAGCAGCTCACGAGACACGTTTGACGAAGCTTTCTTT. It specifies CASSSRDTFDEAFF.

This chain joins TRBV6-5 and TRBJ1-1, with D possibly being TRBD1 (6 bases). V lost 8 bases, J lost 1 base, and 17 bases lay in between. CDR1 is MNHEY and CDR2 is SVGAGI in the germline V gene. The CDR3 contains 15 residues. The CDR3 DNA follows: TGTGCCAGCCCAAGGGGGGGGGCACAGAACACTGAAGCTTTCTTT. It translates to CASPRGGAQNTEAFF.

The V and J genes are TRBV4-2 and TRBJ1-1, with TRBD1 matching over 7 bases. Trimming at V came to 2 bases and at J to 4 bases, leaving 7 bases not matched to a gene. This CDR3 is built from 15 residues. Germline V gene data show CDR1 as LGHNA and CDR2 as YNFKEQ. CDR3 nucleotide sequence: TGTGCCAGCAGCCAAACCGTGACAGGGTTCACTGAAGCTTTCTTT. Translating it yields CASSQTVTGFTEAFF.

The genes are TRBV9 and TRBJ2-1, with 7 bases lining up with TRBD2. Germline assignment: CDR1 SGDLS and CDR2 YYNGEE. The CDR3 has 15 residues. V dropped 6 bases and J dropped 8; count of bases not matched to a gene: 14. CDR3 bases: TGTGCCAGCAACCCAACCGGGGGGAGGGGCGATGAGCAGTTCTTC. It codes for CASNPTGGRGDEQFF.

The CDR3 loop reads CASSQNPTGRGEQFF. The CDR3, as DNA: TGCGCCAGCAGCCAGAACCCGACTGGGCGGGGTGAGCAGTTCTTC. This rearrangement joins TRBV4-1 to TRBJ2-1; weak D call: TRBD2 (6 bases). CDR3 length: 15 residues. Germline lookup yields CDR1 MGHRA and CDR2 YSYEKL. Trimming shortened V by 3 bases and J by 9 bases, and 18 bases separated the two germline ends.

The chain joins TRBV7-8 to TRBJ2-1; TRBD2 aligns across 10 bases. V lost 0 bases and J lost 5; bases outside the gene matches: 1. The CDR3 runs 15 residues. Germline CDR1 and CDR2: SGHVS and FQNEAQ. CDR3 sequence: CASSLASGRNNEQFF. In DNA form, the CDR3 reads TGTGCCAGCAGCTTAGCTAGCGGGAGGAACAATGAGCAGTTCTTC.

The J gene is TRBJ2-7, the V gene TRBV7-3; 7 bases are a match to TRBD2. The length of the CDR3 is 14 residues. Germline V gene lookup returns CDR1 SGHTA and CDR2 FQGTGA. V shed 5 bases and J 2 bases; nucleotides not matched to a gene: 6. CDR3 amino acids: CASSPTGLAYEQYF. CDR3 nucleotide sequence: TGTGCCAGCAGCCCCACCGGACTAGCCTACGAGCAGTACTTC.

The gene calls are TRBV19 and TRBJ1-5, with 7 bases fitting TRBD1. The CDR3 loop spans 15 amino acids. Germline values: CDR1 LNHDA, CDR2 SQIVND (reference sequence). The trim removed 6 bases at V and 0 bases at J, leaving 5 bases unmatched. CDR3 sequence reads: CASSRTGLSNQPQHF. The CDR3 DNA sequence: TGTGCCAGTAGCCGGACAGGCCTTAGCAATCAGCCCCAGCATTTT.

This sequence joins TRBV12-3 or TRBV12-4 and TRBJ1-1; D not certain. CDR3 length: 13 residues. Trimming removed 3 bases from V and 1 base from J, with 6 bases in between. CDR3 bases: TGTGCCAGCAGTTTTTGGCAGAACACTGAAGCTTTCTTT. Its translation is CASSFWQNTEAFF.

The chain couples TRBV7-9 to TRBJ2-7; 7 nucleotides agree with TRBD1. Trimming cost V 6 bases and J 3 bases; bases outside gene matches: 8. Germline V gives CDR1 SEHNR, CDR2 FQNEAQ (reference sequence). This CDR3 is built from 14 residues. The chain's CDR3 is CASSGKGQNYEQYF. The CDR3 DNA sequence: TGTGCCAGCAGTGGCAAGGGACAGAACTACGAGCAGTACTTC.

V gene TRBV4-1 combines with J gene TRBJ2-7; weak D call: TRBD1 (6 bases). This CDR3 is 18 amino acids long. V lost 0 bases to trimming and J lost 2 bases, with 20 bases between them. Germline lookup yields CDR1 MGHRA and CDR2 YSYEKL. The CDR3 region is CASSQEASWAGDTYEQYF. Here the CDR3 DNA reads TGCGCCAGCAGCCAAGAGGCCTCCTGGGCAGGGGACACCTACGAGCAGTACTTC.

The chain links TRBV28 to TRBJ2-3; D possibly corresponds to TRBD2 (7 bases). The V end lost 7 bases, the J end lost 4 bases, and 21 bases lay between the germline ends. The CDR3 has 16 residues. CDR1 and CDR2 (germline): MDHEN, SYDVKM. As DNA, the CDR3 is TGTGCCAGCATGGGGGCGTGGGAGGGGGGCGCAGATACGCAGTATTTT. It translates to CASMGAWEGGADTQYF.

The genes are TRBV30 and TRBJ1-4, with TRBD1 identical over 12 bases. J gave up 0 bases and V 3 bases, and 5 bases lay outside the gene matches. Germline V gives CDR1 GTSNPN, CDR2 SVGIG (reference sequence). The CDR3 spans 17 residues. CDR3 amino acids: CAWRPGTGGSTNEKLFF. In nucleotides, the CDR3 is TGTGCCTGGAGGCCCGGGACAGGGGGCTCAACTAATGAAAAACTGTTTTTT.

In its sample, this clone was seen once. This rearrangement joins TRBV25-1 to TRBJ2-3; D is unclear. CDR1 and CDR2 from the germline V gene are MGHDK and SYGVNS. The CDR3 has 15 amino acids. Trimming cost V 2 bases and J 2 bases, with 11 bases left between them. The CDR3 region is CASSEGQKNTDTQYF. CDR3 DNA sequence: TGTGCCAGCAGTGAAGGTCAGAAGAACACAGATACGCAGTATTTT.

The genes are TRBV6-5 and TRBJ1-1; 7 nucleotides match TRBD1. V was pared by 2 bases and J by 0 bases, with 3 bases of the junction left unmatched. The length of the CDR3 is 15 residues. The germline V gene has CDR1 MNHEY and CDR2 SVGAGI. The CDR3: CASSYGTEMNTEAFF. The DNA for the CDR3 is TGTGCCAGCAGTTACGGGACAGAAATGAACACTGAAGCTTTCTTT.

V usage is TRBV19 and J usage is TRBJ1-3; D not certain. The V gene's germline CDR1 is LNHDA and CDR2 SQIVND (reference sequence). V lost 4 bases and J lost 3, with 19 bases in between. This CDR3 is built from 17 residues. CDR3 amino acids: CASSTISEGRSGNTIYF. CDR3 in DNA: TGTGCCAGTAGTACAATCTCAGAGGGAAGAAGTGGAAACACCATATATTTT.

The chain joins TRBV5-1 to TRBJ2-3; D uncertain. The germline gives CDR1 SGHRS, CDR2 YFSETQ. This CDR3 spans 14 amino acids. V was trimmed by 2 bases and J by 0 bases, leaving 7 bases between them. The CDR3: CASSFSDSTDTQYF. DNA for the CDR3: TGCGCCAGCAGCTTCTCAGATAGCACAGATACGCAGTATTTT.

The chain joins TRBV27 to TRBJ2-6; 7 bases map to TRBD2. The CDR3 totals 19 residues. The junction had 8 bases not matched to a gene; V was cut back by 0 bases and J by 0 bases. From germline, CDR1 is MNHEY and CDR2 SMNVEV (reference sequence). The CDR3 region is CASSLSSGGRSSGANVLTF. Here the CDR3 DNA reads TGTGCCAGCAGTTTATCTTCGGGGGGAAGGAGCTCTGGGGCCAACGTCCTGACTTTC. The whole variable domain, filled in from reference TRBV27 and TRBJ2-6, reads EAQVTQNPRYLITVTGKKLTVTCSQNMNHEYMSWYRQDPGLGLRQIYYSMNVEVTDKGDVPEGYKVSRKEKRNFPLILESPSPNQTSLYFCASSLSSGGRSSGANVLTFGAGSRLTVL.

The V and J genes are TRBV7-2 and TRBJ1-1; possibly TRBD1 for D (6 bases). CDR1 is SGHTA, CDR2 FQGNSA, per germline. Trimming cost V 5 bases and J 6 bases, with 13 bases left between them. The CDR3 is 13 residues long. CDR3 residues: CASSPGQFAEAFF. In nucleotides, the CDR3 is TGTGCCAGCAGCCCTGGACAGTTTGCTGAAGCTTTCTTT.

V and J are TRBV14 and TRBJ1-6; a weak D match, TRBD1 (5 bases). The CDR3 sequence is 14 residues long. V lost 1 base, J lost 14 bases, and 15 bases lay in between. CDR1 is SGHDN, CDR2 FVKESK, per germline. The CDR3 sequence: CASSQVRGISSLHF. The CDR3 nucleotides are TGTGCCAGCAGCCAAGTAAGGGGAATTTCTTCCCTCCACTTT. Combining the CDR3 with reference TRBV14 and TRBJ1-6 gives the whole variable domain EAGVTQFPSHSVIEKGQTVTLRCDPISGHDNLYWYRRVMGKEIKFLLHFVKESKQDESGMPNNRFLAERTGGTYSTLKVQPAELEDSGVYFCASSQVRGISSLHFGNGTRLTVT.

DNA for the CDR3: TGTGCCAGCAGTTTAGCGGGGCGGTACGAGCAGTACTTC. This gives the protein CASSLAGRYEQYF. V gene TRBV6-2 or TRBV6-3 combines with J gene TRBJ2-7, with TRBD2 matching over 8 bases. J was trimmed by 4 bases and V by 4 bases; bases with no gene match: 3. This CDR3 region has 13 residues. CDR1 is MNHEY, CDR2 SVGEGT, per germline.

This rearrangement joins TRBV27 to TRBJ2-1, with D possibly matching TRBD1 (5 bases). The CDR3 sequence is 22 residues long. Trimming left V 4 bases short and J 0 bases short, with 31 bases between. Germline V CDR1 and CDR2: MNHEY, SMNVEV (reference sequence). This CDR3 is CASSSPPKQVIGPCCSYNEQFF. The CDR3 DNA reads TGTGCCAGCAGTTCCCCCCCCAAACAGGTTATCGGCCCCTGCTGCTCCTACAATGAGCAGTTCTTC.

This clone was seen a handful of times. J is TRBJ1-1 and V is TRBV19; D unresolved. The CDR3 spans 13 residues. V was shortened by 5 bases and J by 0 bases, with 7 bases between the two germline ends. Germline-derived CDR1 and CDR2 are LNHDA and SQIVND (reference sequence). The CDR3 nucleotides are TGTGCCAGTAGTTTCCAAATGAACACTGAAGCTTTCTTT. It yields the protein CASSFQMNTEAFF. Based on the CDR3 plus reference TRBV19 and TRBJ1-1, the full variable domain is DGGITQSPKYLFRKEGQNVTLSCEQNLNHDAMYWYRQDPGQGLRLIYYSQIVNDFQKGDIAEGYSVSREKKESFPLTVTSAQKNPTAFYLCASSFQMNTEAFFGQGTRLTVV.